This T cell receptor (beta chain) is from a study of T cell responses to AZD1222 COVID-19 vaccine. V was shortened by 3 bases and J by 1 base, with 12 bases between the two germline ends. The CDR3 is 15 amino acids. Germline lookup yields CDR1 LGHDT and CDR2 YNNKEL (reference sequence). For this clone: Antigen unknown.

TCRdb keeps only in-frame clones here, not all; method: immunoSEQ multiplex PCR. Of about 64,000 clones in the sample, 75% to 95% were seen once. Study-wide results and limits: Among vaccine-associated CD4 TCRs, coverage spanned spike, with dominance at 160-218 and 743-854. Donors, mostly white British, included more females; clonal diversity was possibly underestimated. Following two doses of AZD1222, Spike-specific TCR breadth and depth rose.

J is TRBJ2-5 and V is TRBV3-1 (or the pseudogene TRBV3-2), with D perhaps matching TRBD2 (5 bases). Sequenced here: peripheral blood, sampled 28 days after the second dose of the MenACWY control vaccine. The TCR sequence derives from an adult who received the MenACWY meningococcal vaccine as a control. CDR3 protein: CASSQHAGIQETQYF. CDR3 sequence (DNA): TGTGCCAGCAGCCAGCATGCGGGTATCCAAGAGACCCAGTACTTC.